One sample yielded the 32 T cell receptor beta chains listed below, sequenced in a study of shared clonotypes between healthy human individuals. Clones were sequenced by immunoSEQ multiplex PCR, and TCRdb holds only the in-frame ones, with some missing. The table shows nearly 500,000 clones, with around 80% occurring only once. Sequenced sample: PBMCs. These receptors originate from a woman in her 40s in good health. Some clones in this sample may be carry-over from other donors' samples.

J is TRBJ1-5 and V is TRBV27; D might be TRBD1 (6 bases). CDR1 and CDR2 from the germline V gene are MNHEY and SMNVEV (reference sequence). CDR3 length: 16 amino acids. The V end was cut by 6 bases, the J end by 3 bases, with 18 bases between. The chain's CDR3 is CASSTSGTLANQPQHF. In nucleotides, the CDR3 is TGTGCCAGCAGCACATCCGGGACACTGGCCAATCAGCCCCAGCATTTT.

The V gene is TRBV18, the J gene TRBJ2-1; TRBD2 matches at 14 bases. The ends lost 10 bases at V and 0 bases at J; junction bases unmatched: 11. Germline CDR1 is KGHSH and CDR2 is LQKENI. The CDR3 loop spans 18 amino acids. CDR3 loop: CATAGLAGAWDSYNEQFF. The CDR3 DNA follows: TGTGCCACCGCGGGACTAGCGGGAGCGTGGGACTCCTACAATGAGCAGTTCTTC.

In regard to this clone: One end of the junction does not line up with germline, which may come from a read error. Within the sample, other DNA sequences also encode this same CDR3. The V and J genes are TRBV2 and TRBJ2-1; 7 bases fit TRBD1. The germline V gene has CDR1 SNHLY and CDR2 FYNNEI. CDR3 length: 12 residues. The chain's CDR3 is CATRDSYNEQFF. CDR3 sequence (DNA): TGCGCCACCCGGGACAGTTACAATGAGCAGTTCTTC.

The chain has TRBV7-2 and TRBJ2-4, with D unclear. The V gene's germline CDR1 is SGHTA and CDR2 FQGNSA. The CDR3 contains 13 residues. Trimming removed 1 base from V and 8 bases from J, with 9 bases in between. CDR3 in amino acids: CASSLEDADIQYF. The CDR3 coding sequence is TGTGCCAGCAGCTTAGAGGACGCGGACATTCAGTACTTC. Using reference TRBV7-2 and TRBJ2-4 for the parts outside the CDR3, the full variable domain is GAGVSQSPSNKVTEKGKDVELRCDPISGHTALYWYRQSLGQGLEFLIYFQGNSAPDKSGLPSDRFSAERTGGSVSTLTIQRTQQEDSAVYLCASSLEDADIQYFGAGTRLSVL.

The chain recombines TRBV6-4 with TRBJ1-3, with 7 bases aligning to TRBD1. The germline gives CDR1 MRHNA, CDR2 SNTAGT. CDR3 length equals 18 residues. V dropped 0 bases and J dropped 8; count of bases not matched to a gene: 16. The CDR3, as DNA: TGTGCCAGCAGTGACTCGAGGGTCAAGGGGGCGAGAGGGGACACCATATATTTT. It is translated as CASSDSRVKGARGDTIYF.

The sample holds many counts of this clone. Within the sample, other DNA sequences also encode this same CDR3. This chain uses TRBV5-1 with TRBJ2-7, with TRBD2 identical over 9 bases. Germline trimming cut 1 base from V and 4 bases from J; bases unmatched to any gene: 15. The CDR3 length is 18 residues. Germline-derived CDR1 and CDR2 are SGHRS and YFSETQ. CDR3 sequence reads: CASSLSGLAASASYEQYF. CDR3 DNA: TGCGCCAGCAGCTTGTCGGGACTAGCTGCCTCGGCTTCTTACGAGCAGTACTTC.

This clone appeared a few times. The CDR3 loop is CASSVRGGEQFF. The DNA of the CDR3 is TGTGCCAGTTCGGTGCGAGGGGGTGAGCAGTTCTTC. The chain recombines TRBV19 with TRBJ2-1; possible D gene TRBD1, 6 bases. Germline V CDR1 and CDR2: LNHDA, SQIVND (reference sequence). This CDR3 contains 12 residues. Deletions cut 8 bases from V and 9 bases from J, with 14 bases between.

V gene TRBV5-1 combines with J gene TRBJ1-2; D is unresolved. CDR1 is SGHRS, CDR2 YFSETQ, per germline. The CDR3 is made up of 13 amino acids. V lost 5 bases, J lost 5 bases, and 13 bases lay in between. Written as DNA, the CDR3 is TGCGCCAGCAGACTCGGGGTATTATATGGCTACACCTTC. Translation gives CASRLGVLYGYTF.

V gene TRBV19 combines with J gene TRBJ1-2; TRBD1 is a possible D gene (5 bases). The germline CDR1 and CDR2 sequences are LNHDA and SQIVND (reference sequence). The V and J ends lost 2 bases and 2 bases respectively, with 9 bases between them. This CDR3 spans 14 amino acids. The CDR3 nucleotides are TGTGCCAGTAGTATAAGGGACGTAAACTATGGCTACACCTTC. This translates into CASSIRDVNYGYTF.

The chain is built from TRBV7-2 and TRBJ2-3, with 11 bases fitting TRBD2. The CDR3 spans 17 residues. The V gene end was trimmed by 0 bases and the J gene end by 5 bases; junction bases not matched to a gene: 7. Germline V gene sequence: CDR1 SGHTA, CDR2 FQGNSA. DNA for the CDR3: TGTGCCAGCAGCTTAGCTTGGCTAGCGGGAGGTGGAGATACGCAGTATTTT. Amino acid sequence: CASSLAWLAGGGDTQYF.

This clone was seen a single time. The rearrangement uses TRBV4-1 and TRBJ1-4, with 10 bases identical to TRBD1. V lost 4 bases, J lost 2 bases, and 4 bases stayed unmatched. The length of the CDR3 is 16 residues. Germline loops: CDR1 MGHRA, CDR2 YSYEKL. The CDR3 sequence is CASSRGQGWTNEKLFF. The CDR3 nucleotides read TGCGCCAGCAGCCGGGGACAGGGGTGGACTAATGAAAAACTGTTTTTT.

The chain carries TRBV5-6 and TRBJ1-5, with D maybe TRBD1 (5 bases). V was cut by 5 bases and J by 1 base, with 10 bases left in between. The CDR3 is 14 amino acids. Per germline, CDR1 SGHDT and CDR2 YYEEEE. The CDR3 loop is CASSGGGSNQPQHF. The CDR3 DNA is TGTGCCAGCAGTGGGGGAGGCAGCAATCAGCCCCAGCATTTT.

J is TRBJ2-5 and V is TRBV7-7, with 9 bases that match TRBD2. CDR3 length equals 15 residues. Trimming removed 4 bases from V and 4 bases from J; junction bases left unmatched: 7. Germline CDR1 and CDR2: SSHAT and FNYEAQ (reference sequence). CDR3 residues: CASSSLAGRGETQYF. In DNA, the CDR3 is TGTGCCAGCAGCTCCCTAGCGGGGCGTGGAGAGACCCAGTACTTC.

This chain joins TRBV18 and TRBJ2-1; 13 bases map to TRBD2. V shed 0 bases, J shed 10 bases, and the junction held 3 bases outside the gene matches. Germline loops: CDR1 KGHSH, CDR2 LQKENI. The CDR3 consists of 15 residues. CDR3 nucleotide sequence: TGTGCCAGCTCACCACCGACTAGCGGGAGGAGGGAGCAGTTCTTC. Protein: CASSPPTSGRREQFF.

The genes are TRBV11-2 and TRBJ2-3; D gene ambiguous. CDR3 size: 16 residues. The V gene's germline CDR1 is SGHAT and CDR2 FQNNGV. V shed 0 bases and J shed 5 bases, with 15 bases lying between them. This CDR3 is CASSLDLPPLVDTQYF. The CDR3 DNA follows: TGTGCCAGCAGCTTAGATCTTCCCCCCCTGGTAGATACGCAGTATTTT. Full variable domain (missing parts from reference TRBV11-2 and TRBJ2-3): EAGVAQSPRYKIIEKRQSVAFWCNPISGHATLYWYQQILGQGPKLLIQFQNNGVVDDSQLPKDRFSAERLKGVDSTLKIQPAKLEDSAVYLCASSLDLPPLVDTQYFGPGTRLTVL.

CDR3 in DNA: TGTGCCAGCAGTTACAGGGTAACCAATGAGCAGTTCTTC. Residues: CASSYRVTNEQFF. This sequence joins TRBV28 and TRBJ2-1, with D tentatively TRBD1 (6 bases). Looked up from germline, CDR1 is MDHEN and CDR2 is SYDVKM. The V end lost 4 bases, the J end lost 6 bases, and 10 bases lay between the germline ends. The CDR3 sequence is 13 residues long.

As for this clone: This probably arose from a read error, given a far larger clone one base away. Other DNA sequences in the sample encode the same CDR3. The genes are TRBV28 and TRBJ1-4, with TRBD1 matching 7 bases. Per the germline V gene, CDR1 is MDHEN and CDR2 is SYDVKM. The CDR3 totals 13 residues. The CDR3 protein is CASHQGGDEKLFF. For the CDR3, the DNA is TGCGCCAGCCACCAGGGGGGGGATGAAAAACTGTTTTTT. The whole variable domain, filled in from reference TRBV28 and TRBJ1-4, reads DVKVTQSSRYLVKRTGEKVFLECVQDMDHENMFWYRQDPGLGLRLIYFSYDVKMKEKGDIPEGYSVSREKKERFSLILESASTNQTSMYLCASHQGGDEKLFFGSGTQLSVL.

In DNA form, the CDR3 reads TGTGCCAGTAGTAATGAACAGGGGGATTACCATGAGCAGTTCTTC. Its translation is CASSNEQGDYHEQFF. The V gene is TRBV19, the J gene TRBJ2-1; 8 bases match TRBD1. CDR1 and CDR2 from the germline V gene are LNHDA and SQIVND (reference sequence). This CDR3 region has 15 residues. Trimming took 4 bases from V and 8 from J; bases not matched to a gene: 10.

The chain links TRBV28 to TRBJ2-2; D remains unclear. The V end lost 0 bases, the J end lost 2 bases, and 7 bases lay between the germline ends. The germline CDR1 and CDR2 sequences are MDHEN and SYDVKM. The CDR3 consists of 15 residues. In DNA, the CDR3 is TGTGCCAGCAGTTTATGGGATGGAAACACCGGGGAGCTGTTTTTT. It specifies CASSLWDGNTGELFF. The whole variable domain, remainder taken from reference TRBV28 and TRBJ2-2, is DVKVTQSSRYLVKRTGEKVFLECVQDMDHENMFWYRQDPGLGLRLIYFSYDVKMKEKGDIPEGYSVSREKKERFSLILESASTNQTSMYLCASSLWDGNTGELFFGEGSRLTVL.

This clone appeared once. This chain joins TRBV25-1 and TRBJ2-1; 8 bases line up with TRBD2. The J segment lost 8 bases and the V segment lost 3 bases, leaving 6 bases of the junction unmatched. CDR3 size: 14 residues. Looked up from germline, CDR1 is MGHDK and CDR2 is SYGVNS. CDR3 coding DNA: TGTGCCAGCAGTGAGGCGGGAGGTTGGGATGAGCAGTTCTTC. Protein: CASSEAGGWDEQFF.

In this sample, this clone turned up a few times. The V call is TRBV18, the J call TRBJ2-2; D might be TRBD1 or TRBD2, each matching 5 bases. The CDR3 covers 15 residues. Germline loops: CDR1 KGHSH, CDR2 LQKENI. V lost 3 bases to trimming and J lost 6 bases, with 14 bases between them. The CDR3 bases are TGTGCCAGCTCACCCAGGGACGACACTGCCGGGGAGCTGTTTTTT. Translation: CASSPRDDTAGELFF.

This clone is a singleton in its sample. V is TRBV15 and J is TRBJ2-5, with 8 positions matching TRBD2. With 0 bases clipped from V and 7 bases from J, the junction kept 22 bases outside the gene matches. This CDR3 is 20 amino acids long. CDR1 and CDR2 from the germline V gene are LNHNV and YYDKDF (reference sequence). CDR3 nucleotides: TGTGCCACCAGCAGAGATCGGACGCAGCTACTGGCGGGAGGAAGGGGGACCCAGTACTTC. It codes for CATSRDRTQLLAGGRGTQYF.

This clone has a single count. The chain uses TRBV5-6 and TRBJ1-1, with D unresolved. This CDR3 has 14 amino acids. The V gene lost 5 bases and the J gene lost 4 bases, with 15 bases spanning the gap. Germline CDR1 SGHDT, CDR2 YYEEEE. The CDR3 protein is CASSLLGPGTEAFF. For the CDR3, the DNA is TGTGCCAGCAGTCTTCTCGGTCCGGGCACTGAAGCTTTCTTT.

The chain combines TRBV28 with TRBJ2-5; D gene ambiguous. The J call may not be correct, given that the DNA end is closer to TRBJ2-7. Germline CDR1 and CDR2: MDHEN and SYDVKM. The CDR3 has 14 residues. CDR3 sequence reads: CASIPGGSDREQYF. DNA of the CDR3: TGTGCCAGCATCCCGGGTGGCTCCGACCGCGAGCAGTACTTC.

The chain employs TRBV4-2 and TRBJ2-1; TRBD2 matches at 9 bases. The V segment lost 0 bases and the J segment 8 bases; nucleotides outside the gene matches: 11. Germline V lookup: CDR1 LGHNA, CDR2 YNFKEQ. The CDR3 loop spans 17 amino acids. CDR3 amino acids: CASSQEGAGGPSDEQFF. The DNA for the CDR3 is TGTGCCAGCAGCCAAGAAGGGGCGGGAGGGCCCTCGGATGAGCAGTTCTTC.

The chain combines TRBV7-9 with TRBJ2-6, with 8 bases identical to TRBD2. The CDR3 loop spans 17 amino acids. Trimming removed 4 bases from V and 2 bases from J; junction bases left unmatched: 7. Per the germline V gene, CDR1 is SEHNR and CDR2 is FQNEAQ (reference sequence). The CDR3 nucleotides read TGTGCCAGCAGCTCCCGGGGGGGAGGGACTGGGGCCAACGTCCTGACTTTC. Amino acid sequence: CASSSRGGGTGANVLTF.

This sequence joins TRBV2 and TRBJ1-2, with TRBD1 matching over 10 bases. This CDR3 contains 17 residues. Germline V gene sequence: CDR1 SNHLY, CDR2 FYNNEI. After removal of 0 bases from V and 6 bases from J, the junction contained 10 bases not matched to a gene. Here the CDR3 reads CASSEAVSGQGLNGYTF. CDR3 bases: TGTGCCAGCAGTGAAGCGGTATCGGGACAGGGGCTAAATGGCTACACCTTC.

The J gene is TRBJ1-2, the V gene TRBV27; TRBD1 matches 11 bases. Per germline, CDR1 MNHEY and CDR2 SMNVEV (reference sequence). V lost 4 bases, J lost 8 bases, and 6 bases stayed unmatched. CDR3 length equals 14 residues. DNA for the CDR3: TGTGCCAGCAGTTCCGGGACAGGGGGTCGGGGCTACACCTTC. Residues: CASSSGTGGRGYTF.

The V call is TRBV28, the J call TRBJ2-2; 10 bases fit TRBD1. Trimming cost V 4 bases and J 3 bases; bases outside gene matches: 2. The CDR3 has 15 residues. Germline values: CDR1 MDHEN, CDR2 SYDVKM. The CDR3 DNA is TGTGCCAGCAGTTCCGACAGGGGGCACACCGGGGAGCTGTTTTTT. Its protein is CASSSDRGHTGELFF.

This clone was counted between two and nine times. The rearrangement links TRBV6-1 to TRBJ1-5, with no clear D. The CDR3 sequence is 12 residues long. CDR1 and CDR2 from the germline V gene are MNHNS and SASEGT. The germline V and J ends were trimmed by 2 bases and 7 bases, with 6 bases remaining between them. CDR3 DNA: TGTGCCAGCAGTGAATGGGGACAGCCCCAGCATTTT. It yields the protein CASSEWGQPQHF.

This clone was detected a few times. CDR3 bases: TGTGCTAGTGGGGGACTAGCGGGAGCAACAGATACGCAGTATTTT. Translating it yields CASGGLAGATDTQYF. The J gene is TRBJ2-3, the V gene TRBV12-5; TRBD2 agrees at 14 bases. With 6 bases clipped from V and 3 bases from J, the junction kept 2 bases outside the gene matches. The CDR3 is 15 residues long. Germline V gives CDR1 LGHNT, CDR2 FRNRAP. Drawing the rest from reference TRBV12-5 and TRBJ2-3, the complete variable domain is DARVTQTPRHKVTEMGQEVTMRCQPILGHNTVFWYRQTMMQGLELLAYFRNRAPLDDSGMPKDRFSAEMPDATLATLKIQPSEPRDSAVYFCASGGLAGATDTQYFGPGTRLTVL.

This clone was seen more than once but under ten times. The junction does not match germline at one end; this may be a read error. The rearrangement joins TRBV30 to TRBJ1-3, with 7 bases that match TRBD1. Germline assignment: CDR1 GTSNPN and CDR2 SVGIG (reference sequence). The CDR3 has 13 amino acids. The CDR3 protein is CALDRASGSTIYF. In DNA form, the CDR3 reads TGTGCCTTAGACAGGGCCTCTGGAAGCACCATATATTTT.